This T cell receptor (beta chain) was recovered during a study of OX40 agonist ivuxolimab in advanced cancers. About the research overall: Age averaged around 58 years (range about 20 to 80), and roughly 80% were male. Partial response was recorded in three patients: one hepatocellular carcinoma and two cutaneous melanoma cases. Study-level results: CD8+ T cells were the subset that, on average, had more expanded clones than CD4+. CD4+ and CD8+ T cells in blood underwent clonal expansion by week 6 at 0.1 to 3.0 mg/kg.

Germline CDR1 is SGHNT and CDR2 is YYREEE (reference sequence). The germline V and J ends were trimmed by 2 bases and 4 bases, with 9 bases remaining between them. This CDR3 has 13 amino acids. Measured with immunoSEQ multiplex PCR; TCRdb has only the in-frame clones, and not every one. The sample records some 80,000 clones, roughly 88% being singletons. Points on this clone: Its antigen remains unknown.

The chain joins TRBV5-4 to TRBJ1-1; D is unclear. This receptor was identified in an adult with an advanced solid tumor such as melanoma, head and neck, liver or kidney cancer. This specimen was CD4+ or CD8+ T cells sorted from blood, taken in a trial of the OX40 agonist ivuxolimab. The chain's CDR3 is CASSFSAGTEAFF. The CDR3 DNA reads TGTGCCAGCAGCTTTAGTGCCGGCACTGAAGCTTTCTTT.